This is a list of T cell receptor beta chains from one sample in a study of beta chain features in type 1 diabetes. Method: immunoSEQ multiplex PCR; TCRdb's copy keeps in-frame clones and lacks some. The table shows 550,000 to 850,000 clones, with 10% to 15% occurring only once. Sequencing was performed on naive CD4+ T cells from blood. These TCRs come from a man aged 18 to 29 with type 1 diabetes. The CDR3 runs from the conserved cysteine through the conserved F or W. The D gene is left open where the match is weak. A row's size may be missing; if present it is once, few, many or a size class.

J gene	clone size	D gene	V gene	CDR3 protein	CDR3 DNA
TRBJ2-1	few	NA	TRBV2	CASSETSSYNEQFF	TGTGCCAGCAGTGAAACGAGCTCCTACAATGAGCAGTTCTTC
TRBJ1-3	NA	NA	TRBV27	CASSRTSSSGNTIYF	TGTGCCAGCAGTCGGACCTCTAGCTCTGGAAACACCATATATTTT
TRBJ2-3	few	NA	TRBV18	CASSITGFTDTQYF	TGTGCCAGCTCCATCACAGGGTTTACAGATACGCAGTATTTT
TRBJ1-6	NA	NA	TRBV4-1	CASSQVLRGSWNSPLHF	TGCGCCAGCAGCCAAGTCTTAAGGGGATCGTGGAATTCACCCCTCCACTTT
TRBJ2-5	NA	NA	TRBV6-5	CASSYQKGGSETQYF	TGTGCCAGCAGTTATCAGAAGGGAGGATCAGAGACCCAGTACTTC
TRBJ2-2	few	NA	TRBV7-9	CASSPPVVNTGELFF	TGTGCCAGCAGCCCCCCTGTTGTGAACACCGGGGAGCTGTTTTTT
TRBJ2-5	NA	NA	TRBV28	CASPPGEPQETQYF	TGTGCCAGCCCCCCGGGGGAGCCACAAGAGACCCAGTACTTC
TRBJ2-7	few	NA	TRBV4-1	CASSQFQEYEQYF	TGCGCCAGCAGCCAGTTCCAGGAGTACGAGCAGTACTTC
TRBJ2-7	NA	NA	TRBV29-1	CSVAFQGTYEQYF	TGCAGCGTTGCCTTCCAGGGCACGTACGAGCAGTACTTC
TRBJ1-1	NA	NA	TRBV18	CASSPQGSGAEAFF	TGTGCCAGCTCACCACAGGGGTCGGGCGCTGAAGCTTTCTTT
TRBJ2-7	NA	NA	TRBV11-1	CASSLALGSYEQYF	TGTGCCAGCAGCTTAGCACTTGGAAGCTACGAGCAGTACTTC
TRBJ1-2	NA	TRBD1	TRBV30	CAWSETGPSYGYTF	TGTGCCTGGAGCGAGACAGGGCCTAGCTATGGCTACACCTTC
TRBJ2-5	few	NA	TRBV9	CASSVGQGKETQYF	TGTGCCAGCAGCGTAGGGCAGGGGAAAGAGACCCAGTACTTC
TRBJ1-2	NA	TRBD1	TRBV25-1	CASSEGGDRANYGYTF	TGTGCCAGCAGTGAAGGTGGGGACAGGGCTAACTATGGCTACACCTTC
TRBJ2-1	few	NA	TRBV2	CASSEAMGGGEQFF	TGTGCCAGCAGTGAAGCGATGGGGGGCGGAGAGCAGTTCTTC